This TCR beta chain was obtained from a study of T-cell reconstitution after alpha-beta-depleted transplantation in children. The study, taken as a whole, reports: At the one-year point after transplant, T-cell counts and TCRbeta diversity were found to come mostly from T cells that had been newly produced. From surviving recipient T cells and thymic progenitors came the high day-60 TCRbeta diversity observed in some patients. Reportedly, roughly two months post-transplant, alpha-beta T cells arose from several hundred expanded graft clones.

In its sample, this clonotype was seen a few times. Its antigen is as yet unknown. CDR1 is SGHAT and CDR2 is FQNNGV in the germline V gene. V dropped 1 base and J dropped 5 bases, with 14 bases sitting between them. The CDR3 spans 16 residues. The TCRbeta library was prepared with unique molecular identifiers. TCRdb re-called the PCR reads with MiXCR, one entry per CDR3 protein. This repertoire shows roughly 340,000 distinct CDR3 sequences, around 15% found once; its top ten account for roughly 40%. The chain combines TRBV11-2 with TRBJ2-2; D possibly corresponds to TRBD1 (6 bases). The sequenced sample was PBMCs, mostly from graft donor cells, obtained 360 days after TCRalphabeta/CD19-depleted stem cell transplant. This sequence originates from a male patient between 2 and 9 years old who had a stem cell transplant for acute lymphoblastic leukemia, so the T cells may come from the graft donor. The CDR3 loop is CASSLVGQPVTGELFF. The DNA of the CDR3 is TGTGCCAGCAGCTTAGTGGGACAACCAGTAACCGGGGAGCTGTTTTTT.